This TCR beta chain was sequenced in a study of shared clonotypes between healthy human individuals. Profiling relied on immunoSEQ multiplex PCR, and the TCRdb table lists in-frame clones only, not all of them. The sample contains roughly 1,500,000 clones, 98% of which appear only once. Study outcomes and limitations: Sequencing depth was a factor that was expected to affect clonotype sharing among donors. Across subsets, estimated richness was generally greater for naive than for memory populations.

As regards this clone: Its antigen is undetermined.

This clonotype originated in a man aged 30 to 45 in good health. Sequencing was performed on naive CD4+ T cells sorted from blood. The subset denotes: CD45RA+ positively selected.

The DNA for the CDR3 is TGCAGCGTTGAAGATCAACAGCGGATCTCCTACAATGAGCAGTTCTTC. It yields the protein CSVEDQQRISYNEQFF. V and J are TRBV29-1 and TRBJ2-1, with D possibly being TRBD2 (5 bases). This CDR3 contains 16 residues. V gave up 0 bases and J gave up 0 bases, with 12 bases separating them. Per the germline V gene, CDR1 is SQVTM and CDR2 is ANQGSEA.